This T cell receptor (beta chain) originates from a study of cytomegalovirus exposure and HLA in healthy donors. The study ran its PCR with 60 Vbeta and 13 Jbeta primers. Generated by immunoSEQ multiplex PCR, the TCRdb table keeps only in-frame clones and is missing some. The repertoire holds 150,000 to 250,000 clones, with around 85% as singletons. Findings of the study overall: Overall, 164 TCR beta chains were annotated as cytomegalovirus-associated.

As regards this clone: The antigen is not known.

V shed 2 bases and J 6 bases; nucleotides not matched to a gene: 3. CDR1 SGDLS and CDR2 YYNGEE come from the germline V gene. The CDR3 contains 16 residues. The source material was PBMCs. The TCR sequence derives from a woman between 50 and 59 years old in good health and CMV-seronegative. The chain carries TRBV9 and TRBJ2-2; TRBD2 matches 14 bases. As DNA, the CDR3 is TGTGCCAGCAGCGTCGGACTAGCGGGAGGCCCCGGGGAGCTGTTTTTT. Its protein is CASSVGLAGGPGELFF.